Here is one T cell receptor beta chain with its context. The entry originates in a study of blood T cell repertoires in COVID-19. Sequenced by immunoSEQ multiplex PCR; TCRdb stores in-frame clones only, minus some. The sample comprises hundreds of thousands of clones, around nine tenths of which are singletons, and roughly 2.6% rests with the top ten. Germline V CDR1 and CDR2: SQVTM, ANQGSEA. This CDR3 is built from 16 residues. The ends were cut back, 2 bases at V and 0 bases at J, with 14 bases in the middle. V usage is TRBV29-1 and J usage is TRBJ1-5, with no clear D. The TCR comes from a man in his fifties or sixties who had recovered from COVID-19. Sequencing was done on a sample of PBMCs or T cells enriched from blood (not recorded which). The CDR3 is CSVEPWETNSNQPQHF. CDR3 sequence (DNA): TGCAGCGTTGAACCCTGGGAGACTAATAGCAATCAGCCCCAGCATTTT.